These 3 T cell receptor beta chains originate from one sample sequenced in a study of beta chain features in type 1 diabetes (dated by TCRdb to 2016 to 2018). To prepare the library, the immunoSEQ multiplex PCR assay was applied. The High Capacity cDNA Reverse Transcription Kit was used to reverse transcribe all of the isolated RNA, meaning that expressed TCRB transcripts were what got sequenced. Here the immuneACCESS table is served through TCRdb, limited to in-frame sequences with V and J called. Missing clones are a known gap in these copies; in checked studies unresolved V genes cover under half, and the rest lacks a known reason. The sample contains just over 600,000 clones, about 16% of them found a single time. In total, the top ten clones hold 0.093% of the sample. The sample was naive CD4+ T cells from blood. The cell subset or site label corresponds to: true naive CD4+ T cells. These receptors were obtained from a man between 18 and 35 years old in good health.

The V call is TRBV5-1, the J call TRBJ1-4; 7 positions match TRBD1. Per the germline V gene, CDR1 is SGHRS and CDR2 is YFSETQ. With V trimmed by 1 base and J by 7 bases, 4 bases remained unmatched. The CDR3 is 14 amino acids. This chain's CDR3 is CASSLTGDSEKLFF. The CDR3 DNA follows: TGCGCCAGCAGCTTGACAGGGGACAGTGAAAAACTGTTTTTT.

As concerns this clone: Other DNA sequences of this sample code for an identical CDR3. The J gene is TRBJ1-1, the V gene TRBV9; D is unclear. Trimming took 0 bases from V and 1 from J, leaving 7 bases between them. Germline CDR1 SGDLS, CDR2 YYNGEE. This CDR3 contains 14 residues. The CDR3 DNA sequence: TGTGCCAGCAGCGTAGACGGAGGGAACACTGAAGCTTTCTTT. Encoded protein: CASSVDGGNTEAFF.

This clone has more than one count but fewer than ten. The chain joins TRBV11-1 to TRBJ2-3; D might be TRBD2 (5 bases). This CDR3 region has 15 residues. The V and J ends lost 5 bases and 2 bases respectively, with 14 bases between them. Germline assignment: CDR1 SGHAT and CDR2 FQDESV (reference sequence). CDR3 residues: CASSHSLANTDTQYF. CDR3 DNA sequence: TGTGCCAGCAGCCATTCTCTAGCCAACACAGATACGCAGTATTTT.